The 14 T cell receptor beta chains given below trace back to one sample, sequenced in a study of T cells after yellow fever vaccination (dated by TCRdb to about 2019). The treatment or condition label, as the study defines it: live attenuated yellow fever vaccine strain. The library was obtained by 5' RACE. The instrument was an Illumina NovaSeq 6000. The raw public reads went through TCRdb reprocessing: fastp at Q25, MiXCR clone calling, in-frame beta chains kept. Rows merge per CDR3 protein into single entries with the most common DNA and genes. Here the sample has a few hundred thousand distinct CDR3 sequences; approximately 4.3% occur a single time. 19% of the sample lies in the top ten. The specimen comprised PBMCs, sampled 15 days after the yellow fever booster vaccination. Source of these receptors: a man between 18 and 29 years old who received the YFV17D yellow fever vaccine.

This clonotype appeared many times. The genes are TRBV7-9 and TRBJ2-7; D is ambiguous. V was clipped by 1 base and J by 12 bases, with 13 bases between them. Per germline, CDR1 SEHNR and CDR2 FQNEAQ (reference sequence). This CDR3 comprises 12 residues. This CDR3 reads CASSLEGGTAYV. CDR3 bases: TGTGCCAGCAGCTTAGAGGGCGGCACAGCGTACGTC.

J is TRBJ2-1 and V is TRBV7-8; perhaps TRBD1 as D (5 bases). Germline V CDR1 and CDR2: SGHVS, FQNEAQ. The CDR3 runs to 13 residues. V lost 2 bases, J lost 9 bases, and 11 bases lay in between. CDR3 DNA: TGTGCCAGCAGCTTACCCAGGGTAAGTGAGCAGTTCTTC. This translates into CASSLPRVSEQFF.

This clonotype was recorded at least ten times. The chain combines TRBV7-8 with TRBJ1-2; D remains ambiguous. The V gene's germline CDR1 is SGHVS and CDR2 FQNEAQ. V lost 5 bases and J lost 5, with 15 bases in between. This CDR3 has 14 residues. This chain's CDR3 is CASSPARSFYGYTF. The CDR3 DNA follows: TGTGCCAGCAGCCCCGCTCGATCTTTTTATGGCTACACCTTC.

CDR3: CASSLTGRGMNTEAFF. CDR3 coding DNA: TGTGCCAGCAGCTTGACAGGTCGAGGGATGAACACTGAAGCTTTCTTT. The rearrangement links TRBV7-9 to TRBJ1-1; a possible D gene is TRBD1 (6 bases). There are 16 residues in the CDR3. Trimming shortened V by 3 bases and J by 0 bases, and 14 bases separated the two germline ends. Looked up from germline, CDR1 is SEHNR and CDR2 is FQNEAQ (reference sequence).

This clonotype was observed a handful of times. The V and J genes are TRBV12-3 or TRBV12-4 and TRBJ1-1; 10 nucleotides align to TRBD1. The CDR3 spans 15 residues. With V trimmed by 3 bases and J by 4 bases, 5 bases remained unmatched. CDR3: CASSFWTGGSTEAFF. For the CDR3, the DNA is TGTGCCAGCAGTTTTTGGACAGGGGGGAGCACTGAAGCTTTCTTT.

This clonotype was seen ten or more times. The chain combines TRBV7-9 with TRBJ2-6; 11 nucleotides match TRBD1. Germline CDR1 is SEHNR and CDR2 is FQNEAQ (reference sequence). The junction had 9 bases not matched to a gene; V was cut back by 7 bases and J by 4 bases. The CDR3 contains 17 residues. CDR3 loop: CASTGQGAASGANVLTF. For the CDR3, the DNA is TGTGCCAGCACCGGACAGGGGGCGGCCTCCGGGGCCAACGTCCTGACTTTC.

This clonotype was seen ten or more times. The CDR3 region has the DNA TGTGCCAGCACCTTGGGGGGGCTCCTCAAAACTTTCTTT. It codes for CASTLGGLLKTFF. The chain uses TRBV12-3 or TRBV12-4 and TRBJ1-1; a weak D match, TRBD1 (6 bases). Trimming cost V 7 bases and J 12 bases, with 21 bases left between them. The CDR3 runs 13 residues.

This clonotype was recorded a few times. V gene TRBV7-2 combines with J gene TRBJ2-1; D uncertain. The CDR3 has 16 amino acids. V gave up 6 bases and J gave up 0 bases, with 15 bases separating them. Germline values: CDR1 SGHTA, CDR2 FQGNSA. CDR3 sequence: CASSPSYGSSYNEQFF. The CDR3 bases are TGTGCCAGCAGTCCCTCCTACGGGTCCTCCTACAATGAGCAGTTCTTC. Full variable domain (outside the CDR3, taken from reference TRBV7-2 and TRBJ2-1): GAGVSQSPSNKVTEKGKDVELRCDPISGHTALYWYRQSLGQGLEFLIYFQGNSAPDKSGLPSDRFSAERTGGSVSTLTIQRTQQEDSAVYLCASSPSYGSSYNEQFFGPGTRLTVL.

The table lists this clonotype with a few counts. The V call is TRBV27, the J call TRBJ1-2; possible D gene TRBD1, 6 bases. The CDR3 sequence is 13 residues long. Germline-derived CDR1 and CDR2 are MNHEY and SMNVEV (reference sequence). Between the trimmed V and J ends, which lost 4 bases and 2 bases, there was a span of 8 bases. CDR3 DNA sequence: TGTGCCAGCAGTTGGGGGCGCAACTATGGCTACACCTTC. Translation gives CASSWGRNYGYTF.

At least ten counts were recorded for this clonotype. CDR3 protein: CASSLRAADTQYF. CDR3 in DNA: TGTGCCAGCAGTTTAAGGGCGGCAGATACGCAGTATTTT. This chain connects TRBV12-3 or TRBV12-4 to TRBJ2-3; D gene unclear. This CDR3 is built from 13 residues. V was clipped by 2 bases and J by 4 bases, with 7 bases between them.

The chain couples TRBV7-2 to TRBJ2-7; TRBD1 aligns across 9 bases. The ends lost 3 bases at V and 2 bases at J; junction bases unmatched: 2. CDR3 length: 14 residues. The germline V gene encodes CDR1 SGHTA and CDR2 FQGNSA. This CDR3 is CASSFYRGPYEQYV. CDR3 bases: TGTGCCAGCAGCTTTTACAGGGGGCCCTACGAGCAGTACGTC.

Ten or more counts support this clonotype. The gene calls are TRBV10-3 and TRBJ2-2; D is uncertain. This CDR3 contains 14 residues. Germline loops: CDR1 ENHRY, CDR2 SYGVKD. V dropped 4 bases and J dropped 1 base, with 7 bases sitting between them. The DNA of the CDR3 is TGTGCCATCAGTGGCTTGGGGAACACCGGGGAGCTGTTTTTT. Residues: CAISGLGNTGELFF.

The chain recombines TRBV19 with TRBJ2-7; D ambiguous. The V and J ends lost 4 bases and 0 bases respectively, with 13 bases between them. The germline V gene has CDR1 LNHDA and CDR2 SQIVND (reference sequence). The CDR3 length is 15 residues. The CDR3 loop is CASSTSIASSYEQYV. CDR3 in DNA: TGTGCCAGTAGTACATCGATTGCTAGCTCCTACGAGCAGTACGTC.

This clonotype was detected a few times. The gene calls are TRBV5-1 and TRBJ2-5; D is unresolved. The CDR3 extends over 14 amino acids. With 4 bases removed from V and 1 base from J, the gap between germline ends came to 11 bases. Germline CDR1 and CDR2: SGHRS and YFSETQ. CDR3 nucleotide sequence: TGCGCCAGCAGCCAAGGATCGGCCCAAGAGACCCAGTACTTC. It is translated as CASSQGSAQETQYF.